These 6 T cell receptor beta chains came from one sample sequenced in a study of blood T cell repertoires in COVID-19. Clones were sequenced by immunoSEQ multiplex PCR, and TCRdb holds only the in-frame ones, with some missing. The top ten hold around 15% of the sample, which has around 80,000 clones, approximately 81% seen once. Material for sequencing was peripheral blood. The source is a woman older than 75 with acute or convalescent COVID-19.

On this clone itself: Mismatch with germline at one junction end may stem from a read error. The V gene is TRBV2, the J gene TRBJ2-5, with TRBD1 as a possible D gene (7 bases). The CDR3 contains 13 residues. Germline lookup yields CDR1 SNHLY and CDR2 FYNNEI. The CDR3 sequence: CASKEGTGESQYF. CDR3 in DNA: TGTGCCAGCAAGGAGGGCACAGGGGAGAGCCAGTACTTC.

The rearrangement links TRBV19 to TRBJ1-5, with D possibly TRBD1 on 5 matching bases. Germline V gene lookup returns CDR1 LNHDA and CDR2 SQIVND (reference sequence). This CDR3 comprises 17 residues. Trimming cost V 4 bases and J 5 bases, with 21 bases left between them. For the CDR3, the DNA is TGTGCCAGTAGTACTGTTTCGGGGGACCGGGCCCATCAGCCCCAGCATTTT. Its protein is CASSTVSGDRAHQPQHF.

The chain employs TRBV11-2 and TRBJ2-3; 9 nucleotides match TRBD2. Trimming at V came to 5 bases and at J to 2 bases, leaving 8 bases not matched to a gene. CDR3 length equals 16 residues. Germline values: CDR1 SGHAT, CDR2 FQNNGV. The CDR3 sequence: CASSPRGGLATDTQYF. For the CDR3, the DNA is TGTGCCAGCAGCCCCCGGGGGGGACTAGCCACAGATACGCAGTATTTT.

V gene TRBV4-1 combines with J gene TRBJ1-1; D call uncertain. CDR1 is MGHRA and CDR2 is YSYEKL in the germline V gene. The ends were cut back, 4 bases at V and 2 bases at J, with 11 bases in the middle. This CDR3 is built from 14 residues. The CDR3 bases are TGCGCCAGCAGCCTAGGGAGGGTAAACACTGAAGCTTTCTTT. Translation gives CASSLGRVNTEAFF.

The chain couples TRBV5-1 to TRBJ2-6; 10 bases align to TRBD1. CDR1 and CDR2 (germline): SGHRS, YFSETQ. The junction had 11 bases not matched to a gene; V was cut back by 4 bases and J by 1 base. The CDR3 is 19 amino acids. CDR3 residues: CASSLGTGTGVSGANVLTF. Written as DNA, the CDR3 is TGCGCCAGCAGCCTGGGGACTGGGACAGGGGTATCTGGGGCCAACGTCCTGACTTTC. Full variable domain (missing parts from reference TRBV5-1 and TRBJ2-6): KAGVTQTPRYLIKTRGQQVTLSCSPISGHRSVSWYQQTPGQGLQFLFEYFSETQRNKGNFPGRFSGRQFSNSRSEMNVSTLELGDSALYLCASSLGTGTGVSGANVLTFGAGSRLTVL.

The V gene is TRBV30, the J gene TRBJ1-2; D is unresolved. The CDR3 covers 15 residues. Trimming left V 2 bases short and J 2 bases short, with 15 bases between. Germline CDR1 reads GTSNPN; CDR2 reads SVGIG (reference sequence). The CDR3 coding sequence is TGTGCCTGGAGTAGTGGGAGGGTAGGGAACTATGGCTACACCTTC. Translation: CAWSSGRVGNYGYTF.